This record covers a single T cell receptor beta chain. The CDR3 totals 18 residues. V was cut by 0 bases and J by 7 bases, with 19 bases left in between. Germline assignment: CDR1 ENHRY and CDR2 SYGVKD. This sample was included in a study of blood T cell repertoires in COVID-19. In the study overall: Samples came from the United States, Italy and Spain, spanning acute and convalescent COVID-19. T cells, B-cell-depleted T cells, or PBMCs supplied cDNA or gDNA.

Authors' processing steps: For nucleated cells, counts were estimated from reference gene primer amplification. The table came from immunoSEQ multiplex PCR; TCRdb's copy has only in-frame clones and leaves some out. That table is the source of V, J and clone size, and D and trimming were worked out from the DNA. The sample has roughly 100,000 clones, 84% seen once. This receptor was identified in a woman aged 55-70 years with acute or convalescent COVID-19. What was sequenced was peripheral blood. J is TRBJ1-6 and V is TRBV10-3; tentatively, D is TRBD1 (6 bases). In DNA form, the CDR3 reads TGTGCCATCAGTGAGTCCTCACCACTGGACAGCGTCAATTCACCCCTCCACTTT. Protein product: CAISESSPLDSVNSPLHF.